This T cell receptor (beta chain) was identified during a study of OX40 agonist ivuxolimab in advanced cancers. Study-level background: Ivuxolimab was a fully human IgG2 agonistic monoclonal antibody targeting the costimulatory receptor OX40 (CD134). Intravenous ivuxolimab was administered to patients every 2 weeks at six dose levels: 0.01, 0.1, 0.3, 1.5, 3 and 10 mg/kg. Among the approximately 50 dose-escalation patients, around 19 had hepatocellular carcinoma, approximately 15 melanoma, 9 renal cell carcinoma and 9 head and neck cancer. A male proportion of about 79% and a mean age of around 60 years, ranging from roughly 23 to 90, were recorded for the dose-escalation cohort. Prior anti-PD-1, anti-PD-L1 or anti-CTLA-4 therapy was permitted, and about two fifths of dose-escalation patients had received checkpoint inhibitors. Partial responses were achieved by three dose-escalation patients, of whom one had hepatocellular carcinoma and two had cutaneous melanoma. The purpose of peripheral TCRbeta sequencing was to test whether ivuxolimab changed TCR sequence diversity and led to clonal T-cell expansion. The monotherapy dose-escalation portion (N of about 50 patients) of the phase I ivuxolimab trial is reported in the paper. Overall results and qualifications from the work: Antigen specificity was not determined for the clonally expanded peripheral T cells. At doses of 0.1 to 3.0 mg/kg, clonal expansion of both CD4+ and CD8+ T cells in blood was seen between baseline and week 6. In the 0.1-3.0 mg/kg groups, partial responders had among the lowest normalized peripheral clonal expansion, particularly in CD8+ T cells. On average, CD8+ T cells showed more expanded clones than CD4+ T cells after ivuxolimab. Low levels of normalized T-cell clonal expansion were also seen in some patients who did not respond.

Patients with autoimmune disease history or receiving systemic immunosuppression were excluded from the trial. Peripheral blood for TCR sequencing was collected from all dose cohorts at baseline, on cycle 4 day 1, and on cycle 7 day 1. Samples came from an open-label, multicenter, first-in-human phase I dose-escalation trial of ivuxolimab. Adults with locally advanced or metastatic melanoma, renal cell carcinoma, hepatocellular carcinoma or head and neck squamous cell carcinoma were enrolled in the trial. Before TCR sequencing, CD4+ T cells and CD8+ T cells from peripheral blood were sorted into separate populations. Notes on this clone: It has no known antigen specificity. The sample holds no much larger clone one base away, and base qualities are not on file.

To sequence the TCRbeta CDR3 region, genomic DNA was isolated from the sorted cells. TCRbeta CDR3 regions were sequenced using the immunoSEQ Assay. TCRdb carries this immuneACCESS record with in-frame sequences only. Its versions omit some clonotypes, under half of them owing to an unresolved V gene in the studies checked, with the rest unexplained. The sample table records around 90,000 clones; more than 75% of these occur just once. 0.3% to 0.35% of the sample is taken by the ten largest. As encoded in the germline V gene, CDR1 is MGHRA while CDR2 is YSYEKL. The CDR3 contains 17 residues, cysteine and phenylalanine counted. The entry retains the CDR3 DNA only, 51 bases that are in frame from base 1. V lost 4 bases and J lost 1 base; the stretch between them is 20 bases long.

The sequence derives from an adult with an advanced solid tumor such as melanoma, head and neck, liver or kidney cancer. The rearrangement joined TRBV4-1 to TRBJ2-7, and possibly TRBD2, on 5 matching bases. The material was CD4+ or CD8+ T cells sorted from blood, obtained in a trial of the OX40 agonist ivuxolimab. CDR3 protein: CASSPLSVPSGSYEQYF. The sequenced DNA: TGCGCCAGCAGCCCCTTATCTGTTCCGAGCGGATCCTACGAGCAGTACTTC.